A single sample gave rise to the 19 T cell receptor beta chains below, sequenced in a study of blood T cell repertoires in COVID-19. Data came from immunoSEQ multiplex PCR; TCRdb stores just in-frame clones and leaves some out. The data contain a few hundred thousand clones, around 87% of them singletons. Sequences were obtained from peripheral blood. All receptors derive from a woman in her fifties or sixties who had recovered from COVID-19.

The rearrangement links TRBV7-8 to TRBJ1-3; D perhaps matches TRBD1 (5 bases). Trimming took off 1 base at V and 0 bases at J, with 10 bases between the two ends. CDR1 is SGHVS, CDR2 FQNEAQ, per germline. This CDR3 contains 16 residues. The CDR3 protein is CASSLGQGLSGNTIYF. For the CDR3, the DNA is TGTGCCAGCAGCTTAGGTCAGGGCCTCTCTGGAAACACCATATATTTT.

The V call is TRBV11-2, the J call TRBJ2-5, with a tentative D call TRBD1 (6 bases). CDR1 and CDR2 from the germline V gene are SGHAT and FQNNGV. CDR3 size: 15 residues. V dropped 0 bases and J dropped 2 bases, with 10 bases sitting between them. The CDR3 protein is CASSLETGPQETQYF. The CDR3, as DNA: TGTGCCAGCAGCTTAGAGACAGGACCTCAAGAGACCCAGTACTTC. Based on the CDR3 plus reference TRBV11-2 and TRBJ2-5, the full variable domain is EAGVAQSPRYKIIEKRQSVAFWCNPISGHATLYWYQQILGQGPKLLIQFQNNGVVDDSQLPKDRFSAERLKGVDSTLKIQPAKLEDSAVYLCASSLETGPQETQYFGPGTRLLVL.

The chain joins TRBV9 to TRBJ2-5, with D perhaps TRBD2 (5 bases). Trimming removed 4 bases at V and 5 bases at J, with 9 bases between. This CDR3 contains 12 residues. Looked up from germline, CDR1 is SGDLS and CDR2 is YYNGEE. The CDR3 nucleotides are TGTGCCAGCAGCCGAGGGAGTGAGACCCAGTACTTC. Its protein is CASSRGSETQYF.

This chain links TRBV9 with TRBJ1-2; D call uncertain. Trimming left V 4 bases short and J 0 bases short, with 13 bases between. The CDR3 totals 15 residues. Germline V gene data show CDR1 as SGDLS and CDR2 as YYNGEE. The CDR3 reads CASSPSGDTNYGYTF. The CDR3 bases are TGTGCCAGCAGCCCAAGCGGGGATACTAACTATGGCTACACCTTC.

The CDR3 is CASSRRGNTEAFF. The CDR3, as DNA: TGTGCCAGCAGTCGACGGGGGAACACTGAAGCTTTCTTT. The chain employs TRBV6-5 and TRBJ1-1; D is uncertain. This CDR3 contains 13 residues. V was shortened by 5 bases and J by 1 base, with 8 bases between the two germline ends. Per the germline V gene, CDR1 is MNHEY and CDR2 is SVGAGI.

This clone was seen only once. The chain joins TRBV6-5 to TRBJ1-1; D is undetermined. The CDR3 is 12 residues long. CDR1 and CDR2 from the germline V gene are MNHEY and SVGAGI. V dropped 6 bases and J dropped 6 bases, with 11 bases sitting between them. CDR3 region: CASSPTGSEAFF. The CDR3 DNA reads TGTGCCAGCAGCCCCACGGGTTCTGAAGCTTTCTTT.

CDR3 sequence reads: CAISDLQSDEKLFF. Here the CDR3 DNA reads TGTGCCATCAGTGACTTACAGTCGGATGAAAAACTGTTTTTT. This rearrangement joins TRBV10-3 to TRBJ1-4; D ambiguous. The germline gives CDR1 ENHRY, CDR2 SYGVKD. The CDR3 is 14 amino acids. V gave up 3 bases and J gave up 6 bases, with 11 bases separating them.

To note about this clone: Relative to the germline gene, one junction end is altered; a read error may explain this. V usage is TRBV28 and J usage is TRBJ2-2, with 9 bases identical to TRBD1. The CDR3 runs to 18 residues. Germline-derived CDR1 and CDR2 are MDHEN and SYDVKM. The CDR3 sequence is CAISLSLQGAPNTGELFF. As DNA, the CDR3 is TGTGCCATCAGTTTGAGTTTACAGGGGGCACCGAACACCGGGGAGCTGTTTTTT.

This clone was seen a handful of times. The genes are TRBV7-2 and TRBJ2-1; 8 nucleotides agree with TRBD2. The germline CDR1 and CDR2 sequences are SGHTA and FQGNSA. CDR3 length: 15 amino acids. Trimming at V came to 5 bases and at J to 3 bases, leaving 6 bases not matched to a gene. In nucleotides, the CDR3 is TGTGCCAGCAGCCATAGCGGGGATCACTACAATGAGCAGTTCTTC. Amino acid sequence: CASSHSGDHYNEQFF.

The chain couples TRBV28 to TRBJ1-1; D ambiguous. The germline gives CDR1 MDHEN, CDR2 SYDVKM. V lost 1 base and J 8 bases, leaving 11 bases between the germline ends. The CDR3 sequence is 13 residues long. The CDR3 nucleotides are TGTGCCAGCAGTTTATCACCGGGTTTCGAAGCTTTCTTT. Its protein product is CASSLSPGFEAFF.

This clone turned up a few times. The rearrangement links TRBV5-4 to TRBJ1-1; 8 nucleotides line up with TRBD1. V lost 0 bases to trimming and J lost 9 bases; unmatched junction nucleotides: 10. Germline V lookup: CDR1 SGHNT, CDR2 YYREEE (reference sequence). The CDR3 extends over 15 amino acids. The CDR3 nucleotides are TGTGCCAGCAGCTTGGATGGGGAGTCAGGGGGCCAAGCTTTCTTT. Its protein is CASSLDGESGGQAFF.

V is TRBV2 and J is TRBJ2-1; D is ambiguous. The V gene lost 7 bases and the J gene lost 4 bases, with 17 bases spanning the gap. The CDR3 covers 15 residues. Germline lookup yields CDR1 SNHLY and CDR2 FYNNEI. Here the CDR3 reads CASTPSKLNYNEQFF. The CDR3 DNA sequence: TGTGCCAGCACCCCGTCAAAACTTAATTACAATGAGCAGTTCTTC.

This chain uses TRBV12-2 with TRBJ1-1; TRBD1 was called by the table and not checked on the DNA. TRBV12-2 is a pseudogene segment. The CDR3 contains 13 residues. The CDR3 is CASRLAQGTEAFF. In nucleotides, the CDR3 is TGTGCAAGTCGCTTAGCGCAGGGCACTGAAGCTTTCTTT.

The chain links TRBV7-3 to TRBJ1-3; a weak D match, TRBD1 (5 bases). The germline V gene encodes CDR1 SGHTA and CDR2 FQGTGA. This CDR3 region has 13 residues. V was cut by 4 bases and J by 1 base, with 5 bases left in between. The CDR3 is CASSSGSGNTIYF. CDR3 nucleotides: TGTGCCAGCAGCTCAGGGTCTGGAAACACCATATATTTT.

V is TRBV10-3 and J is TRBJ1-5, with 9 bases aligning to TRBD1. Trimming took 2 bases from V and 6 from J; bases not matched to a gene: 2. Germline CDR1 ENHRY, CDR2 SYGVKD. There are 14 residues in the CDR3. CDR3 coding DNA: TGTGCCATCAGTGAGACGACAGGGGGTCAGCCCCAGCATTTT. This sequence encodes CAISETTGGQPQHF.

The chain joins TRBV19 to TRBJ1-1; 10 bases line up with TRBD1. Germline V gene lookup returns CDR1 LNHDA and CDR2 SQIVND (reference sequence). The CDR3 has 16 residues. J was trimmed by 6 bases and V by 5 bases; bases with no gene match: 12. CDR3 bases: TGTGCCAGTAGTCCCGCGTGGGGACAGGGGAAATCTGAAGCTTTCTTT. Encoded protein: CASSPAWGQGKSEAFF.

The J gene is TRBJ2-5, the V gene TRBV24-1, with D possibly matching TRBD1 (5 bases). V was shortened by 4 bases and J by 2 bases, with 10 bases between the two germline ends. The CDR3 totals 14 residues. Germline CDR1 and CDR2: KGHDR and SFDVKD. In DNA, the CDR3 is TGTGCCACCAGTGACCAGACAGCACAAGAGACCCAGTACTTC. Amino acids: CATSDQTAQETQYF.

The J gene is TRBJ1-4, the V gene TRBV5-1; D is undetermined. The CDR3 loop spans 15 amino acids. With 0 bases removed from V and 5 bases from J, the gap between germline ends came to 11 bases. The germline gives CDR1 SGHRS, CDR2 YFSETQ. DNA of the CDR3: TGCGCCAGCAGCTTGGGAGGGTCCTTAAATGAAAAACTGTTTTTT. It translates to CASSLGGSLNEKLFF.

The J gene is TRBJ1-2, the V gene TRBV4-2; D gene unclear. The CDR3 has 14 residues. Deletions cut 1 base from V and 3 bases from J, with 9 bases between. CDR1 LGHNA and CDR2 YNFKEQ come from the germline V gene. The CDR3 protein is CASSQVADYYGYTF. The CDR3 region has the DNA TGTGCCAGCAGCCAAGTGGCAGACTACTATGGCTACACCTTC.